This TCR beta chain came from a study of T cell responses to AZD1222 COVID-19 vaccine. Germline V gene sequence: CDR1 SGHRS, CDR2 YFSETQ. The trim removed 4 bases at V and 7 bases at J, leaving 8 bases unmatched. The CDR3 is 14 residues long. Generated by immunoSEQ multiplex PCR, the TCRdb table keeps only in-frame clones and is missing some. This repertoire shows about 140,000 clones, approximately 92% found once; its top ten account for roughly 1.8%. This clone is labeled medium-sized. This rearrangement joins TRBV5-1 to TRBJ1-2; 9 nucleotides line up with TRBD1. The TCR originated in an adult in good health. Sequencing was performed on peripheral blood, taken on day 0 of AZD1222 vaccination. Here the CDR3 reads CASSLQGAGVGYTF. The CDR3 DNA sequence: TGCGCCAGCAGCCTACAGGGGGCCGGGGTTGGCTACACCTTC.